This T cell receptor beta chain was captured by sequencing in a study of monozygotic twins with inflammatory bowel disease. Each donor supplied more than 2 ml of blood. The germline V gene encodes CDR1 SGDLS and CDR2 YYNGEE. This CDR3 contains 13 residues. Following a re-call of the 5' RACE reads, TCRdb has one entry per CDR3 protein and lacks DNA. The sample data list 200,000 to 250,000 distinct CDR3 sequences. This rearrangement joins TRBV9 to TRBJ1-2; TCRdb reports TRBD1, a call that lacks DNA to check it against. The TCR comes from a human donor with ulcerative colitis or Crohn's disease, or a healthy co-twin of an affected twin (not recorded which). The specimen was blood. The CDR3 loop reads CASSSGQAYGYTF. The variable domain in full, with the rest retrieved from reference TRBV9 and TRBJ1-2, is DSGVTQTPKHLITATGQRVTLRCSPRSGDLSVYWYQQSLDQGLQFLIQYYNGEERAKGNILERFSAQQFPDLHSELNLSSLELGDSALYFCASSSGQAYGYTFGSGTRLTVV.